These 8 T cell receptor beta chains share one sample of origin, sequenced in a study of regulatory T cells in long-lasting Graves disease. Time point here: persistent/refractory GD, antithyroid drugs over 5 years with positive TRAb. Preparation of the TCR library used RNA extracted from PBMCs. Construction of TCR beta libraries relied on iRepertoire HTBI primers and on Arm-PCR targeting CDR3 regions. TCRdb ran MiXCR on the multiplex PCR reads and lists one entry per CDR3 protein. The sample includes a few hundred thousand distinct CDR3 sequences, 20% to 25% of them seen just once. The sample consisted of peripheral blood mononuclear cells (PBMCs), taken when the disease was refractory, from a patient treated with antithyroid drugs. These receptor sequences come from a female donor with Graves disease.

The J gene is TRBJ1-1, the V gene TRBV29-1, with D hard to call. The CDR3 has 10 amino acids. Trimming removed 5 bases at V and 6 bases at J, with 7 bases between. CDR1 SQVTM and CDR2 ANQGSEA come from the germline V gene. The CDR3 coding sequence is TGCAGCGTTTTGATCGCTGAAGCTTTCTTT. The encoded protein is CSVLIAEAFF.

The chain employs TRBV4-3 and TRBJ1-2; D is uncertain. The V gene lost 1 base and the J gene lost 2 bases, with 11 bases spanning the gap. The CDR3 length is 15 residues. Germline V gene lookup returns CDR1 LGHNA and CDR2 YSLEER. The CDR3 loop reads CASSQGPDLNYGYTF. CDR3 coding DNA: TGCGCCAGCAGCCAAGGCCCGGACCTCAACTATGGCTACACCTTC.

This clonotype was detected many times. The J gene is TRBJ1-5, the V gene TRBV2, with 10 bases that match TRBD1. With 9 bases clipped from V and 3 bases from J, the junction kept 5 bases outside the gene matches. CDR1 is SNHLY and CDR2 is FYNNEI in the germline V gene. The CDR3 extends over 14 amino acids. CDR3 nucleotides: TGTGCCAGTAGACAGGGGGCAATCAATCAGCCCCAGCATTTT. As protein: CASRQGAINQPQHF.

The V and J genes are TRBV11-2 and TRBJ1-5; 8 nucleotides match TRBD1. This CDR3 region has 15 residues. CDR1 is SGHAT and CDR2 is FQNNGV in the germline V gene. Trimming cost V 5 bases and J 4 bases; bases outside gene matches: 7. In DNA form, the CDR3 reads TGTGCCAGCAGCCCGGGGACAGGACCAAATCAGCCCCAGCATTTT. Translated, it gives CASSPGTGPNQPQHF.

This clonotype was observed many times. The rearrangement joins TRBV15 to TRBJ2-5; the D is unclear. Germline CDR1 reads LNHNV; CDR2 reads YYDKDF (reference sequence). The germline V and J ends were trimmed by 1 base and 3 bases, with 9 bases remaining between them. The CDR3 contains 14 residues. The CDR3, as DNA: TGTGCCACCAGCAGAGGAAGGACGGAAGAGACCCAGTACTTC. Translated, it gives CATSRGRTEETQYF.

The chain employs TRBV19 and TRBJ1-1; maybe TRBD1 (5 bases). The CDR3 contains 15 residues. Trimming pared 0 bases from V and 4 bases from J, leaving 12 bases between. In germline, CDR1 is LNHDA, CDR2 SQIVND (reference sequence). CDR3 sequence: CASSIEGLLGTEAFF. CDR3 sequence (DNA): TGTGCCAGTAGTATAGAGGGACTGTTGGGCACTGAAGCTTTCTTT. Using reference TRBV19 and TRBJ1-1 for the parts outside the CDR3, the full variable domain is DGGITQSPKYLFRKEGQNVTLSCEQNLNHDAMYWYRQDPGQGLRLIYYSQIVNDFQKGDIAEGYSVSREKKESFPLTVTSAQKNPTAFYLCASSIEGLLGTEAFFGQGTRLTVV.

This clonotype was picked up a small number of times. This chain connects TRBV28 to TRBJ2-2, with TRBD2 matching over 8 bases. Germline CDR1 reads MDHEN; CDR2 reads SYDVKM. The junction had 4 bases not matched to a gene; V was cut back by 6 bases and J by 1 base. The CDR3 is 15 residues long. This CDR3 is CASSTSGQNTGELFF. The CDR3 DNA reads TGTGCCAGCAGCACTAGCGGTCAGAACACCGGGGAGCTGTTTTTT.

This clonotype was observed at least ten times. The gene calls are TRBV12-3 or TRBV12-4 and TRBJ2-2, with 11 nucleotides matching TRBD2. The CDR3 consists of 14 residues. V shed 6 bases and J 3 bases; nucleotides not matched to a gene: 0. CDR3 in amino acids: CASRLAGDTGELFF. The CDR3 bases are TGTGCCAGCAGACTAGCGGGAGACACCGGGGAGCTGTTTTTT.